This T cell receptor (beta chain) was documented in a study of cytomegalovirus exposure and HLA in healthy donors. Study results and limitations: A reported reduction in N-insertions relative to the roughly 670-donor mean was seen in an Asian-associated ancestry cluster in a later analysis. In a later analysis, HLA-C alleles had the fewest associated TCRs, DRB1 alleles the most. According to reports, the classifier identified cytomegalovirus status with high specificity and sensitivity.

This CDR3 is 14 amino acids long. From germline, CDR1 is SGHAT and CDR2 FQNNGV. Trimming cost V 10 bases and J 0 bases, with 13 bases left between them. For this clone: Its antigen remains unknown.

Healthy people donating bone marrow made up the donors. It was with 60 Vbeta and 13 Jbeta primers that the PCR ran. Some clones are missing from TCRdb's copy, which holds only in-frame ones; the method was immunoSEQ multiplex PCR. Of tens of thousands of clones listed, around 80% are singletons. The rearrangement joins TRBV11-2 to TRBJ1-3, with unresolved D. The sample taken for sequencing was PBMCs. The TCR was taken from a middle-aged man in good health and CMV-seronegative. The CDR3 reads CATAWAISGNTIYF. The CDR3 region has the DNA TGTGCCACTGCGTGGGCCATCTCTGGAAACACCATATATTTT. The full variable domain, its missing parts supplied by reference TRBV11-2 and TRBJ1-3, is EAGVAQSPRYKIIEKRQSVAFWCNPISGHATLYWYQQILGQGPKLLIQFQNNGVVDDSQLPKDRFSAERLKGVDSTLKIQPAKLEDSAVYLCATAWAISGNTIYFGEGSWLTVV.